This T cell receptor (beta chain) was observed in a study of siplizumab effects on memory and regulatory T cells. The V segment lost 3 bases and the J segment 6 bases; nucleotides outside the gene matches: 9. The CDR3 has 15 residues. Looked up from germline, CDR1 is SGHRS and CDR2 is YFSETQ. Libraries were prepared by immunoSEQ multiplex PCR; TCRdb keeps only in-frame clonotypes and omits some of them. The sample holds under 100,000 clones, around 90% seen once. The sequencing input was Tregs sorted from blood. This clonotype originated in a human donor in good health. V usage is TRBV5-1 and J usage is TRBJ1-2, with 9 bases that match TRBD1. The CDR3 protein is CASSSQGQGSDGYTF. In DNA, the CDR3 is TGCGCCAGCAGCTCCCAAGGACAGGGGAGCGATGGCTACACCTTC.